This T cell receptor (beta chain) is from a study of control samples from healthy donors and cancer patients. Using immunoSEQ multiplex PCR, the repertoire was profiled, and TCRdb retains in-frame clones only, with some absent. The table has some 120,000 clones, roughly 92% seen once; the top ten hold roughly 2.6%. The CDR3 is 14 amino acids. Germline V CDR1 and CDR2: LGHNA, YNFKEQ. V was trimmed by 1 base and J by 3 bases, leaving 7 bases between them. V and J are TRBV4-2 and TRBJ1-5; perhaps TRBD1 as D (6 bases). This clonotype was sampled from a man in his thirties or forties in good health. What was sequenced was blood. This CDR3 reads CASSQAGANQPQHF. CDR3 in DNA: TGTGCCAGCAGCCAAGCAGGGGCCAATCAGCCCCAGCATTTT.